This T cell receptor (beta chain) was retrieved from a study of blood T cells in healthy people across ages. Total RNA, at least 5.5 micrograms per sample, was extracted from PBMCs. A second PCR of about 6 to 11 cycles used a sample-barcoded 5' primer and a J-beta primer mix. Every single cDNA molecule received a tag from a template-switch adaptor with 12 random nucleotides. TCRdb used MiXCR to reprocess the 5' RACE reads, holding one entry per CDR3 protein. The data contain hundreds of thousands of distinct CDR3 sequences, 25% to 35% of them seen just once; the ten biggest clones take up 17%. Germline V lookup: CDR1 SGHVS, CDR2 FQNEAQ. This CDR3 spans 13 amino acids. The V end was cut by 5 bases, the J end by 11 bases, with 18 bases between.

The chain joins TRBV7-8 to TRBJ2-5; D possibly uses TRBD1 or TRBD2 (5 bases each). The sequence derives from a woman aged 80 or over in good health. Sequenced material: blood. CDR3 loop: CASSIGENNEQYF. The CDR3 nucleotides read TGTGCCAGCAGCATAGGGGAGAACAATGAGCAGTACTTC.